The sequence of this T cell receptor beta chain was determined in a study of beta chain features in type 1 diabetes. At the level of the study: When patients were set against healthy donors, age, gender and cell yields were similar.

The germline CDR1 and CDR2 sequences are KGHSH and LQKENI. The CDR3 runs to 16 residues. V dropped 6 bases and J dropped 2; count of bases not matched to a gene: 10. All of the isolated RNA was reverse transcribed, so expressed TCRB transcripts were sequenced. TCRdb's table, derived via immunoSEQ multiplex PCR, lists solely in-frame clones and lacks some. The sample lists almost 250,000 clones; about 14% were seen once. The specimen sequenced was naive CD4+ T cells from blood. This TCR came from a woman aged 35 to 49 in good health. The chain uses TRBV18 and TRBJ1-2; 9 positions match TRBD1. For the CDR3, the DNA is TGTGCCAGCTCGAAGGACAGGGGACGGGGGAACTATGGCTACACCTTC. Its protein product is CASSKDRGRGNYGYTF.